This T cell receptor beta chain derives from a study of response to subunit inactivated influenza vaccine. Each CDR3 protein gets one entry after TCRdb re-called the RT-PCR reads with MiXCR. Here the sample spans hundreds of thousands of distinct CDR3 sequences, about 25% being singletons. Only a few counts were recorded for this clonotype. What it recognizes is unknown. CDR3 length: 14 amino acids. The J segment lost 2 bases and the V segment lost 10 bases, leaving 3 bases of the junction unmatched. The study's findings and limits: It was the authors' suggestion that each seasonal influenza vaccination recruits few new T cells.

This sequence originates from a middle-aged man who received an inactivated influenza vaccine. The chain links TRBV12-3 or TRBV12-4 to TRBJ2-1, with 12 positions matching TRBD2. Material: CD4+ T cells sorted from PBMCs, obtained approximately 5 days after vaccination. The CDR3 loop reads CATRLAGAYNEQFF. For the CDR3, the DNA is TGTGCCACCCGACTAGCGGGAGCCTACAATGAGCAGTTCTTC.